These T cell receptor beta chains were read from a single sample in a study of Tregs in tolerant kidney transplant recipients. Sequencing used immunoSEQ multiplex PCR; TCRdb keeps in-frame clones, though not all of them. The sample yields about 110,000 clones, around 89% seen once. This sample comprised CD4+ T cells from blood, obtained before the transplant. Receptors originate from a human donor who received a combined kidney and bone marrow transplant. The CDR3 runs from the conserved cysteine through the conserved F or W. The D gene is left open where the match is weak. Clone size appears in some rows only: once, few, many, or a class for an expanded clone.

j_call | cdr3_length | clone_size | d_call | v_call | cdr3_nt | cdr3_aa
TRBJ1-2 | 13 | . | . | TRBV29-1 | TGCAGCGTTGTAGAGGGGGGGAACTATGGCTACACCTTC | CSVVEGGNYGYTF
TRBJ2-3 | 13 | . | TRBD2 | TRBV5-1 | TGCGCCAGCCGACTAGCGGGGGAGGATACGCAGTATTTT | CASRLAGEDTQYF
TRBJ2-3 | 15 | . | . | TRBV28 | TGTGCCAGCAGTTTGCCAGCAGGAAACTGGGATACGCAGTATTTT | CASSLPAGNWDTQYF
TRBJ2-1 | 15 | . | TRBD2 | TRBV7-6 | TGTGCCAGCAGCTTATCAGCGGGAGGGTACAATGAGCAGTTCTTC | CASSLSAGGYNEQFF
TRBJ1-2 | 18 | . | TRBD1 | TRBV5-1 | TGCGCCAGCAGCTACGTACCGGGACAGGGGCTTACCTCCTATGGCTACACCTTC | CASSYVPGQGLTSYGYTF
TRBJ2-7 | 14 | once | TRBD2 | TRBV7-2 | TGTGCCAGCAGCTTCGGGAGGCAATCCTACGAGCAGTACTTC | CASSFGRQSYEQYF
TRBJ1-1 | 14 | . | . | TRBV19 | TGTGCCAGTAGTGATGTACAGTTGGGCACTGAAGCTTTCTTT | CASSDVQLGTEAFF
TRBJ1-6 | 15 | few | TRBD1 | TRBV6-4 | TGTGCCAGCAGGACCGGGACAGGGAGGAATTCACCCCTCCACTTT | CASRTGTGRNSPLHF
TRBJ2-7 | 13 | few | . | TRBV18 | TGTGCCAGCTCACCACTCGGCGGCGGGGAGCAGTACTTC | CASSPLGGGEQYF
TRBJ2-7 | 14 | . | TRBD1 | TRBV23-1 | TGCGCCAGCAGTCAGGGACAGACACTCTACGAGCAGTACTTC | CASSQGQTLYEQYF
TRBJ2-1 | 14 | . | . | TRBV29-1 | TGCAGCGTTGTTCCCCTGACCCGGCAGGGCGAGCAGTTCTTC | CSVVPLTRQGEQFF
TRBJ1-1 | 13 | . | TRBD1 | TRBV28 | TGTGCCAGCGCCCCCGGGACAGGGCCCAAATCTTTCTTT | CASAPGTGPKSFF
TRBJ1-5 | 16 | . | TRBD1 | TRBV5-1 | TGCGCCAGCAGCTTGGGGGACAGGGGACTTGAACAGCCCCAGCATTTT | CASSLGDRGLEQPQHF
TRBJ1-1 | 16 | . | . | TRBV13 | TGTGCCAGCAGCCTAGCTTGGGGCAGGCTGAACACTGAAGCTTTCTTT | CASSLAWGRLNTEAFF
TRBJ2-2 | 14 | . | . | TRBV11-3 | TGTGCCAGCAGCGTAGGACAGAACACCGGGGAGCTGTTTTTT | CASSVGQNTGELFF
TRBJ1-2 | 14 | . | . | TRBV13 | TGTGCCAGCAGCTTCGGGTCAACCAACTATGGCTACACCTTC | CASSFGSTNYGYTF
TRBJ1-1 | 11 | . | . | TRBV25-1 | TGTGCCAGCGGCCGGGGCACTGAAGCTTTCTTT | CASGRGTEAFF
TRBJ2-5 | 15 | . | . | TRBV15 | TGTGCCACCAGCATCGGGTCCCAAAGCCAAGAGACCCAGTACTTC | CATSIGSQSQETQYF
TRBJ2-7 | 14 | . | . | TRBV7-9 | TGTGCCAGCGAGTCACAGGGACGGTCCTACGAGCAGTACTTC | CASESQGRSYEQYF
TRBJ1-1 | 14 | . | TRBD1 | TRBV6-5 | TGTGCCAGCAGGGGGGACAGGGGGCGCGGATGGGCTTTCTTT | CASRGDRGRGWAFF
TRBJ1-1 | 14 | . | . | TRBV2 | TGTGCCAGCAGCGTACTGCGCATACCCCCTGAAGCTTTCTTT | CASSVLRIPPEAFF
TRBJ2-2 | 15 | . | . | TRBV15 | TGTGCCACCAGCAGAGTTTGGGCCGCCGGCGGGGAGCTGTTTTTT | CATSRVWAAGGELFF
TRBJ2-7 | 16 | . | TRBD1 | TRBV14 | TGTGCCAGCAGCCATGGGCCAGGGGGCGCCGTCCGCGAGCAGTACTTC | CASSHGPGGAVREQYF
TRBJ1-4 | 17 | . | . | TRBV7-9 | TGTGCCAGCAGCAACAAGGCTACAGGGATGGTTAATGAAAAACTGTTTTTT | CASSNKATGMVNEKLFF
TRBJ2-7 | 14 | . | . | TRBV7-9 | TGTGCCAGCAGCTTAGCCAGTCTCTCCTACGAGCAGTACTTC | CASSLASLSYEQYF
TRBJ2-3 | 16 | . | TRBD1 | TRBV12-5 | TGTGCTAGTGGCCGCGAGGGGACAGGGGCGGTAGATACGCAGTATTTT | CASGREGTGAVDTQYF
TRBJ2-3 | 19 | . | . | TRBV27 | TGTGCCAGCAGAGGACAGAGCAGCCCATACGCGGCTCTCACAGATACGCAGTATTTT | CASRGQSSPYAALTDTQYF
TRBJ2-2 | 13 | once | . | TRBV18 | TGTGCCAGCTCACCAGTCTGGCAGGGGGAGCTGTTTTTT | CASSPVWQGELFF
TRBJ2-3 | 14 | . | TRBD2 | TRBV27 | TGTGCCAGCACTCTGGGGGGGGGCACAGATACGCAGTATTTT | CASTLGGGTDTQYF